Sequencing of this T cell receptor (beta chain) was carried out in a study of T cell repertoires in cytomegalovirus infection (dated by TCRdb to the late 2010s). Describing the broader study: Donor HLA type was relevant to the analysis, as public TCR beta signatures indicated carriage of CMV infection together with the matching HLA type. General findings and caveats noted by the study authors: In both this cohort and an independent cohort of some 380 donors, the cumulative frequency of public TCR beta family members distinguished carriers of CMV infection plus the relevant HLA type. The ex vivo response was dominated by HLA-C-restricted CMV-specific TCR beta clonotypes, which also provided the single most frequent clonotype in two of eight donors.

This sample was sequenced with an Illumina HiSeq 1500. TCRdb's own reprocessing of the public reads used fastp at Q25 and MiXCR and kept productive beta chains. Duplicate CDR3 protein sequences are folded into a single record with the most common DNA and genes. Here the sample has about 250,000 distinct CDR3 sequences; 12% occur a single time. The ten largest clones capture 1.5% to 2% of the sample. This clonotype showed up many times. Its binding antigen is unknown. No base qualities exist here, and no much larger clone lies one base off it. This TCR was sampled from a human donor in good health (CMV status not recorded). Some clones in this sample may be carry-over from other donors' samples. Sequencing was carried out using PBMCs.

The CDR3 region reads CASTPGGGFGLRTEAFF. The DNA sequence is as follows: TGTGCCAGCACCCCGGGTGGTGGTTTTGGGTTGAGGACTGAAGCTTTCTTT. Recombination connected TRBV11-3 to TRBJ1-1, with the D gene uncertain. According to the germline V gene, CDR1 reads SGHNT and CDR2 reads YENEEA. V is cut by 7 bases and J by 5 bases, and the space between the germline ends is 26 bases. The CDR3 runs 17 amino acids, cysteine and phenylalanine included. Of all the DNA, just the CDR3 is kept, 51 bases in frame from base 1.